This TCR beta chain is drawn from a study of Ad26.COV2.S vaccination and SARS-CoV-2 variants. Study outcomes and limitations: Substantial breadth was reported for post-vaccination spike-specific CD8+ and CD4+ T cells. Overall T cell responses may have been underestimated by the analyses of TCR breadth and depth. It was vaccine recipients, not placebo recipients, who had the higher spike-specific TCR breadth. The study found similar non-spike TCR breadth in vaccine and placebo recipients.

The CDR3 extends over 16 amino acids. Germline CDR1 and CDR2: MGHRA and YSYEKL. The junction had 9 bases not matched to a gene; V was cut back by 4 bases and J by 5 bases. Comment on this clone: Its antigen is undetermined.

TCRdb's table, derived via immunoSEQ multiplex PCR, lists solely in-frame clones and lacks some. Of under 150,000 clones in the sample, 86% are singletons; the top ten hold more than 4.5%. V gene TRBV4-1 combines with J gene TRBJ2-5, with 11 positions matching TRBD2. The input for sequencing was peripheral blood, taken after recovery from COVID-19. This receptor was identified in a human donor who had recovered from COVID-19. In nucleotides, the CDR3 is TGCGCCAGCAGCCGGGGTAGCGGGGGGGCTTTTGAGACCCAGTACTTC. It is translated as CASSRGSGGAFETQYF.